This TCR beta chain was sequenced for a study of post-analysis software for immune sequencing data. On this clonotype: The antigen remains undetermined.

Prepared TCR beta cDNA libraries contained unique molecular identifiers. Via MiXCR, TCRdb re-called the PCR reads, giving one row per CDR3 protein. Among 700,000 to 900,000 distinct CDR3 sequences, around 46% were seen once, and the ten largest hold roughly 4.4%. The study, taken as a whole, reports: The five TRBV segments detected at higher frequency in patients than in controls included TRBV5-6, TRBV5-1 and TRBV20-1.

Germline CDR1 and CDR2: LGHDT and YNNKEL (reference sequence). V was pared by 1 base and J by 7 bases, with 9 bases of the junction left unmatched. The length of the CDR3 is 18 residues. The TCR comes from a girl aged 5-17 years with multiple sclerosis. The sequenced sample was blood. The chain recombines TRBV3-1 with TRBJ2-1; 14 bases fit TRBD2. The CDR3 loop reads CASSQVIGTSGSMNEQFF. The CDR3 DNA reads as TGTGCCAGCAGCCAAGTTATCGGGACTAGCGGGAGTATGAATGAGCAGTTCTTC.